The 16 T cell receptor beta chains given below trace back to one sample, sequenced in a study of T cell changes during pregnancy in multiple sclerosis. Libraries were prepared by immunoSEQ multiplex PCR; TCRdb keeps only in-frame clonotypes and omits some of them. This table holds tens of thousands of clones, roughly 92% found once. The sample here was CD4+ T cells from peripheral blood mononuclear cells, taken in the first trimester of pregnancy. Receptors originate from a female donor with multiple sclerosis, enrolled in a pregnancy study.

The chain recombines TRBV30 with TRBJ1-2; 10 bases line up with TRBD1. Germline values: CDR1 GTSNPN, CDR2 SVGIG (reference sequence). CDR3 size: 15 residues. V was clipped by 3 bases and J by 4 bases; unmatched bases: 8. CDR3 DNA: TGTGCCTGGAGCCTCCGGGACAGGGGATTCTATGGCTACACCTTC. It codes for CAWSLRDRGFYGYTF.

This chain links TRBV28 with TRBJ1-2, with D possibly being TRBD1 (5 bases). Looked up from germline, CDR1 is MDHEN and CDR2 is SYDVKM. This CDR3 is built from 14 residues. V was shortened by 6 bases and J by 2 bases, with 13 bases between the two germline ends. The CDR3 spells CASSLGAANYGYTF. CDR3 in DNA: TGTGCCAGCAGCCTAGGGGCGGCGAACTATGGCTACACCTTC.

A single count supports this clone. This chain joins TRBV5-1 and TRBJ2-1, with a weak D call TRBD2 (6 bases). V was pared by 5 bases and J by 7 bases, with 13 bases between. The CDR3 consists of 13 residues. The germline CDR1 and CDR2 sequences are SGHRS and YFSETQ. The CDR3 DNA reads TGCGCCAGCAGATGGGTGGGGGGAAATGAGCAGTTCTTC. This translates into CASRWVGGNEQFF.

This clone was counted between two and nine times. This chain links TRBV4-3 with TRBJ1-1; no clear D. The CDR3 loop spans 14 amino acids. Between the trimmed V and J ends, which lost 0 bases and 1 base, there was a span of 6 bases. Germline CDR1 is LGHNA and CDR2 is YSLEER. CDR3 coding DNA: TGCGCCAGCAGCCAAGATAGCAGGAACACTGAAGCTTTCTTT. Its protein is CASSQDSRNTEAFF.

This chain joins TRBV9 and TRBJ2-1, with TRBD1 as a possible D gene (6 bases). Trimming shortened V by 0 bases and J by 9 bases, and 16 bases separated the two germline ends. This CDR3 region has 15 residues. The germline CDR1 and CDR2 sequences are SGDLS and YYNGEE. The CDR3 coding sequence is TGTGCCAGCAGCGTAGGCTCACAGGGCACAGGTGAGCAGTTCTTC. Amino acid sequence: CASSVGSQGTGEQFF.

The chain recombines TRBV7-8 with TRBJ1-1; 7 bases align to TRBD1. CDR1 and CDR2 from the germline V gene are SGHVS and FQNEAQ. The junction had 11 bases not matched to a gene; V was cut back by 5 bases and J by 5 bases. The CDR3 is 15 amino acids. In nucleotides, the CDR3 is TGTGCCAGCAGCGCAATCCCCGGACAGGTTACTGAAGCTTTCTTT. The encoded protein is CASSAIPGQVTEAFF.

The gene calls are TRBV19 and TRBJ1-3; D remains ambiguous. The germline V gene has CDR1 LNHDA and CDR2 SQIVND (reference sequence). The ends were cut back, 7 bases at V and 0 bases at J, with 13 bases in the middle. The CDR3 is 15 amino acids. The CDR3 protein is CASIRLAASGNTIYF. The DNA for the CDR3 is TGTGCCAGTATCCGCCTGGCGGCCTCTGGAAACACCATATATTTT.

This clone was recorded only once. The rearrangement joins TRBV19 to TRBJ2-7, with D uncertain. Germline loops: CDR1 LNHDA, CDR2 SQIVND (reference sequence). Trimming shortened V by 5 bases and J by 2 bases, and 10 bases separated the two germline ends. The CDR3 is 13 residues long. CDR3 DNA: TGTGCCAGTAGTGGAACCCGGGCCTACGAGCAGTACTTC. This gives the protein CASSGTRAYEQYF.

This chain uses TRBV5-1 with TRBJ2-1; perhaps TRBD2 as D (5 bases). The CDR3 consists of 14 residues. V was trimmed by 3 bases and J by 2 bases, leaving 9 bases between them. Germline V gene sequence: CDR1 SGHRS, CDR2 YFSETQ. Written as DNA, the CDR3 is TGCGCCAGCAGCTCCGGGGTAACCTACAATGAGCAGTTCTTC. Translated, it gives CASSSGVTYNEQFF.

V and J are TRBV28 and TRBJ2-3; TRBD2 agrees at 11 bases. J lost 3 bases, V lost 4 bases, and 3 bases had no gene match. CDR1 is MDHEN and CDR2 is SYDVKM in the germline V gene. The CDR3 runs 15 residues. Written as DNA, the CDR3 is TGTGCCAGCAGTTCTCTAGCGGGAGGAACAGATACGCAGTATTTT. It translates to CASSSLAGGTDTQYF.

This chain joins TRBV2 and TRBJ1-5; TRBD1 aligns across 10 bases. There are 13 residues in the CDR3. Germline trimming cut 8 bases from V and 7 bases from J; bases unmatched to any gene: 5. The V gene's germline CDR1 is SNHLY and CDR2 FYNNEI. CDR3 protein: CASSGTGEQPQHF. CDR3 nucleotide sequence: TGTGCCAGCTCCGGGACAGGGGAACAGCCCCAGCATTTT.

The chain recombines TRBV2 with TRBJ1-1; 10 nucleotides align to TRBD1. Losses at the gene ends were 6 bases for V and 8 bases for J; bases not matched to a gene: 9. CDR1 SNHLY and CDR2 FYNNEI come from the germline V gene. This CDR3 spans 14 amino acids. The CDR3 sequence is CASSPDRGRMEAFF. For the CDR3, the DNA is TGTGCCAGCAGCCCCGACAGGGGGCGCATGGAAGCTTTCTTT. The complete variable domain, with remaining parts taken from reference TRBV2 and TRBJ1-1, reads EPEVTQTPSHQVTQMGQEVILRCVPISNHLYFYWYRQILGQKVEFLVSFYNNEISEKSEIFDDQFSVERPDGSNFTLKIRSTKLEDSAMYFCASSPDRGRMEAFFGQGTRLTVV.

In nucleotides, the CDR3 is TGTGCCAGCAGCTTAGTCGGGGTAGATACGCAGTATTTT. Its protein is CASSLVGVDTQYF. The chain carries TRBV7-2 and TRBJ2-3; possibly TRBD2 for D (5 bases). Trimming took 1 base from V and 5 from J, leaving 7 bases between them. The CDR3 sequence is 13 residues long. Germline loops: CDR1 SGHTA, CDR2 FQGNSA. The variable domain in full, with the rest retrieved from reference TRBV7-2 and TRBJ2-3, is GAGVSQSPSNKVTEKGKDVELRCDPISGHTALYWYRQSLGQGLEFLIYFQGNSAPDKSGLPSDRFSAERTGGSVSTLTIQRTQQEDSAVYLCASSLVGVDTQYFGPGTRLTVL.

DNA for the CDR3: TGTGCCAGCAGCGTCGATAGTTCAAGCGGGAGGGTTTGGGTTGAGCAGTTCTTC. This codes for CASSVDSSSGRVWVEQFF. This chain uses TRBV9 with TRBJ2-1, with 10 bases aligning to TRBD2. Germline CDR1 reads SGDLS; CDR2 reads YYNGEE. V was clipped by 2 bases and J by 9 bases; unmatched bases: 17. The CDR3 contains 18 residues.

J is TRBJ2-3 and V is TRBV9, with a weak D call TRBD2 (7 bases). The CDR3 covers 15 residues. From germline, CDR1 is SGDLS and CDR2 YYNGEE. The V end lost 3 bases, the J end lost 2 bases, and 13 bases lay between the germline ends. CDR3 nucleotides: TGTGCCAGCAGCGGACAAGCGGGACACACAGATACGCAGTATTTT. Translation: CASSGQAGHTDTQYF.

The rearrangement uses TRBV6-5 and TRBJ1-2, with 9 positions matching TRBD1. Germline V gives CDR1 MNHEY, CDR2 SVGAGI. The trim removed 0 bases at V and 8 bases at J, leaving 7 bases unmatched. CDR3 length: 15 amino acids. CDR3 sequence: CASSYSRDRVRGYTF. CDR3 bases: TGTGCCAGCAGTTACTCTCGGGACAGGGTCCGGGGCTACACCTTC.